The next 9 T cell receptor beta chains were all read from a single sample in a study of CD8+CD57+ T cells in acquired aplastic anemia (dated by TCRdb to the late 2010s). This sample was sequenced with an Illumina HiSeq 2000. Genomic DNA was used as template for profiling of TCR beta VDJ combinations and CDR3 sequences. The public reads were reanalyzed by TCRdb: fastp trimming at Q25, MiXCR alignment, in-frame beta chains only. A single entry per CDR3 protein holds the most common genes and DNA from its merged rows. Here the sample has roughly 420,000 distinct CDR3 sequences; 55% to 70% occur a single time. The ten top clones hold 3.5% to 4.5% of the sample. Sequenced sample: sorted CD4+, CD8+, or CD8+CD57+ T cells (not recorded which) from PBMCs. The receptors derive from a human donor in good health, serving as a control.

As regards this clonotype: Compared with germline, one end of the junction differs, possibly owing to a read error. This chain links TRBV7-2 with TRBJ2-3; D not certain. The CDR3 contains 15 residues. Germline loops: CDR1 SGHTA, CDR2 FQGNSA. The CDR3 DNA reads as TGTGCCTGCAGCCTAACCAGGCGGCACACAGATACGCTGTATTTT. Amino acids: CACSLTRRHTDTLYF.

This clonotype came up many times. CDR3 DNA sequence: TGTGCCAGCAGTATAGGGGGGGCCTCCTATAATTCACCCCTCCACTTT. Translating gives CASSIGGASYNSPLHF. The V call is TRBV6-1, the J call TRBJ1-6; D is possibly TRBD1 (6 bases). The length of the CDR3 is 16 residues. Germline lookup yields CDR1 MNHNS and CDR2 SASEGT. V gave up 5 bases and J gave up 0 bases, with 11 bases separating them.

As concerns this clonotype: At one boundary the junction diverges from the germline segment, which might be a read error. This rearrangement joins TRBV7-2 to TRBJ2-2; 8 nucleotides align to TRBD2. The germline V gene has CDR1 SGHTA and CDR2 FQGNSA. This CDR3 comprises 14 residues. DNA of the CDR3: TGTGCCAGCAGCTACGGCGGGGGGCACGGGGAGCTGTTCTTT. Residues: CASSYGGGHGELFF.

The CDR3 loop reads CASSSAGQRALAMYF. For the CDR3, the DNA is TGTGCCAGCAGCTCAGCAGGACAGCGGGCCCTCGCAATGTACTTC. The rearrangement links TRBV7-6 to TRBJ2-5; D possibly uses TRBD1 or TRBD2 (6 bases each). CDR3 length equals 15 residues. V shed 4 bases and J shed 13 bases, with 25 bases lying between them. Germline CDR1 reads SGHVS; CDR2 reads FNYEAQ.

The chain combines TRBV25-1 with TRBJ1-2; unclear D gene. This CDR3 is 15 amino acids long. V lost 7 bases and J lost 7, with 22 bases in between. The germline CDR1 and CDR2 sequences are MGHDK and SYGVNS. The CDR3 nucleotides are TGTGCCAGCACCCCCGCGGCCTCGGAGCTTGGTGGCTACACCTTC. This encodes CASTPAASELGGYTF.

This clonotype has at least ten counts. The chain links TRBV7-2 to TRBJ2-3; D call uncertain. The germline V gene encodes CDR1 SGHTA and CDR2 FQGNSA. There are 12 residues in the CDR3. Trimming removed 2 bases at V and 4 bases at J, with 4 bases between. DNA of the CDR3: TGTGCCAGCAGCTTAAACCCAGATACGCAGTATTTT. This translates into CASSLNPDTQYF. Combining the CDR3 with reference TRBV7-2 and TRBJ2-3 gives the whole variable domain GAGVSQSPSNKVTEKGKDVELRCDPISGHTALYWYRQSLGQGLEFLIYFQGNSAPDKSGLPSDRFSAERTGGSVSTLTIQRTQQEDSAVYLCASSLNPDTQYFGPGTRLTVL.

The sample holds many counts of this clonotype. This chain connects TRBV5-8 to TRBJ2-7; 10 bases line up with TRBD2. This CDR3 region has 15 residues. Unmatched junction bases numbered 5, after V lost 4 bases and J lost 1 base. Germline CDR1 and CDR2: SGHTS and YDEGEE. CDR3 DNA sequence: TGTGCCAGCAGCACGCTAGCGGGGGAGTCCTACGAGCAGTACTTC. Amino acids: CASSTLAGESYEQYF.

V gene TRBV19 combines with J gene TRBJ1-2, with D hard to call. Germline CDR1 is LNHDA and CDR2 is SQIVND (reference sequence). The V end was cut by 4 bases, the J end by 13 bases, with 10 bases between. This CDR3 is built from 10 residues. CDR3 sequence (DNA): TGTGCCAGTAGTACCCCGTTTTGCACCTTC. Protein product: CASSTPFCTF.

This clonotype was picked up a small number of times. This chain links TRBV6-5 with TRBJ2-7; D perhaps matches TRBD1 (6 bases). The germline V gene has CDR1 MNHEY and CDR2 SVGAGI. The CDR3 loop spans 15 amino acids. Trimming cost V 5 bases and J 2 bases, with 16 bases left between them. In DNA form, the CDR3 reads TGTGCCAGCAGTGCTAACAGGGATGGCACCTACGAGCAGTACTTC. Translating it yields CASSANRDGTYEQYF.